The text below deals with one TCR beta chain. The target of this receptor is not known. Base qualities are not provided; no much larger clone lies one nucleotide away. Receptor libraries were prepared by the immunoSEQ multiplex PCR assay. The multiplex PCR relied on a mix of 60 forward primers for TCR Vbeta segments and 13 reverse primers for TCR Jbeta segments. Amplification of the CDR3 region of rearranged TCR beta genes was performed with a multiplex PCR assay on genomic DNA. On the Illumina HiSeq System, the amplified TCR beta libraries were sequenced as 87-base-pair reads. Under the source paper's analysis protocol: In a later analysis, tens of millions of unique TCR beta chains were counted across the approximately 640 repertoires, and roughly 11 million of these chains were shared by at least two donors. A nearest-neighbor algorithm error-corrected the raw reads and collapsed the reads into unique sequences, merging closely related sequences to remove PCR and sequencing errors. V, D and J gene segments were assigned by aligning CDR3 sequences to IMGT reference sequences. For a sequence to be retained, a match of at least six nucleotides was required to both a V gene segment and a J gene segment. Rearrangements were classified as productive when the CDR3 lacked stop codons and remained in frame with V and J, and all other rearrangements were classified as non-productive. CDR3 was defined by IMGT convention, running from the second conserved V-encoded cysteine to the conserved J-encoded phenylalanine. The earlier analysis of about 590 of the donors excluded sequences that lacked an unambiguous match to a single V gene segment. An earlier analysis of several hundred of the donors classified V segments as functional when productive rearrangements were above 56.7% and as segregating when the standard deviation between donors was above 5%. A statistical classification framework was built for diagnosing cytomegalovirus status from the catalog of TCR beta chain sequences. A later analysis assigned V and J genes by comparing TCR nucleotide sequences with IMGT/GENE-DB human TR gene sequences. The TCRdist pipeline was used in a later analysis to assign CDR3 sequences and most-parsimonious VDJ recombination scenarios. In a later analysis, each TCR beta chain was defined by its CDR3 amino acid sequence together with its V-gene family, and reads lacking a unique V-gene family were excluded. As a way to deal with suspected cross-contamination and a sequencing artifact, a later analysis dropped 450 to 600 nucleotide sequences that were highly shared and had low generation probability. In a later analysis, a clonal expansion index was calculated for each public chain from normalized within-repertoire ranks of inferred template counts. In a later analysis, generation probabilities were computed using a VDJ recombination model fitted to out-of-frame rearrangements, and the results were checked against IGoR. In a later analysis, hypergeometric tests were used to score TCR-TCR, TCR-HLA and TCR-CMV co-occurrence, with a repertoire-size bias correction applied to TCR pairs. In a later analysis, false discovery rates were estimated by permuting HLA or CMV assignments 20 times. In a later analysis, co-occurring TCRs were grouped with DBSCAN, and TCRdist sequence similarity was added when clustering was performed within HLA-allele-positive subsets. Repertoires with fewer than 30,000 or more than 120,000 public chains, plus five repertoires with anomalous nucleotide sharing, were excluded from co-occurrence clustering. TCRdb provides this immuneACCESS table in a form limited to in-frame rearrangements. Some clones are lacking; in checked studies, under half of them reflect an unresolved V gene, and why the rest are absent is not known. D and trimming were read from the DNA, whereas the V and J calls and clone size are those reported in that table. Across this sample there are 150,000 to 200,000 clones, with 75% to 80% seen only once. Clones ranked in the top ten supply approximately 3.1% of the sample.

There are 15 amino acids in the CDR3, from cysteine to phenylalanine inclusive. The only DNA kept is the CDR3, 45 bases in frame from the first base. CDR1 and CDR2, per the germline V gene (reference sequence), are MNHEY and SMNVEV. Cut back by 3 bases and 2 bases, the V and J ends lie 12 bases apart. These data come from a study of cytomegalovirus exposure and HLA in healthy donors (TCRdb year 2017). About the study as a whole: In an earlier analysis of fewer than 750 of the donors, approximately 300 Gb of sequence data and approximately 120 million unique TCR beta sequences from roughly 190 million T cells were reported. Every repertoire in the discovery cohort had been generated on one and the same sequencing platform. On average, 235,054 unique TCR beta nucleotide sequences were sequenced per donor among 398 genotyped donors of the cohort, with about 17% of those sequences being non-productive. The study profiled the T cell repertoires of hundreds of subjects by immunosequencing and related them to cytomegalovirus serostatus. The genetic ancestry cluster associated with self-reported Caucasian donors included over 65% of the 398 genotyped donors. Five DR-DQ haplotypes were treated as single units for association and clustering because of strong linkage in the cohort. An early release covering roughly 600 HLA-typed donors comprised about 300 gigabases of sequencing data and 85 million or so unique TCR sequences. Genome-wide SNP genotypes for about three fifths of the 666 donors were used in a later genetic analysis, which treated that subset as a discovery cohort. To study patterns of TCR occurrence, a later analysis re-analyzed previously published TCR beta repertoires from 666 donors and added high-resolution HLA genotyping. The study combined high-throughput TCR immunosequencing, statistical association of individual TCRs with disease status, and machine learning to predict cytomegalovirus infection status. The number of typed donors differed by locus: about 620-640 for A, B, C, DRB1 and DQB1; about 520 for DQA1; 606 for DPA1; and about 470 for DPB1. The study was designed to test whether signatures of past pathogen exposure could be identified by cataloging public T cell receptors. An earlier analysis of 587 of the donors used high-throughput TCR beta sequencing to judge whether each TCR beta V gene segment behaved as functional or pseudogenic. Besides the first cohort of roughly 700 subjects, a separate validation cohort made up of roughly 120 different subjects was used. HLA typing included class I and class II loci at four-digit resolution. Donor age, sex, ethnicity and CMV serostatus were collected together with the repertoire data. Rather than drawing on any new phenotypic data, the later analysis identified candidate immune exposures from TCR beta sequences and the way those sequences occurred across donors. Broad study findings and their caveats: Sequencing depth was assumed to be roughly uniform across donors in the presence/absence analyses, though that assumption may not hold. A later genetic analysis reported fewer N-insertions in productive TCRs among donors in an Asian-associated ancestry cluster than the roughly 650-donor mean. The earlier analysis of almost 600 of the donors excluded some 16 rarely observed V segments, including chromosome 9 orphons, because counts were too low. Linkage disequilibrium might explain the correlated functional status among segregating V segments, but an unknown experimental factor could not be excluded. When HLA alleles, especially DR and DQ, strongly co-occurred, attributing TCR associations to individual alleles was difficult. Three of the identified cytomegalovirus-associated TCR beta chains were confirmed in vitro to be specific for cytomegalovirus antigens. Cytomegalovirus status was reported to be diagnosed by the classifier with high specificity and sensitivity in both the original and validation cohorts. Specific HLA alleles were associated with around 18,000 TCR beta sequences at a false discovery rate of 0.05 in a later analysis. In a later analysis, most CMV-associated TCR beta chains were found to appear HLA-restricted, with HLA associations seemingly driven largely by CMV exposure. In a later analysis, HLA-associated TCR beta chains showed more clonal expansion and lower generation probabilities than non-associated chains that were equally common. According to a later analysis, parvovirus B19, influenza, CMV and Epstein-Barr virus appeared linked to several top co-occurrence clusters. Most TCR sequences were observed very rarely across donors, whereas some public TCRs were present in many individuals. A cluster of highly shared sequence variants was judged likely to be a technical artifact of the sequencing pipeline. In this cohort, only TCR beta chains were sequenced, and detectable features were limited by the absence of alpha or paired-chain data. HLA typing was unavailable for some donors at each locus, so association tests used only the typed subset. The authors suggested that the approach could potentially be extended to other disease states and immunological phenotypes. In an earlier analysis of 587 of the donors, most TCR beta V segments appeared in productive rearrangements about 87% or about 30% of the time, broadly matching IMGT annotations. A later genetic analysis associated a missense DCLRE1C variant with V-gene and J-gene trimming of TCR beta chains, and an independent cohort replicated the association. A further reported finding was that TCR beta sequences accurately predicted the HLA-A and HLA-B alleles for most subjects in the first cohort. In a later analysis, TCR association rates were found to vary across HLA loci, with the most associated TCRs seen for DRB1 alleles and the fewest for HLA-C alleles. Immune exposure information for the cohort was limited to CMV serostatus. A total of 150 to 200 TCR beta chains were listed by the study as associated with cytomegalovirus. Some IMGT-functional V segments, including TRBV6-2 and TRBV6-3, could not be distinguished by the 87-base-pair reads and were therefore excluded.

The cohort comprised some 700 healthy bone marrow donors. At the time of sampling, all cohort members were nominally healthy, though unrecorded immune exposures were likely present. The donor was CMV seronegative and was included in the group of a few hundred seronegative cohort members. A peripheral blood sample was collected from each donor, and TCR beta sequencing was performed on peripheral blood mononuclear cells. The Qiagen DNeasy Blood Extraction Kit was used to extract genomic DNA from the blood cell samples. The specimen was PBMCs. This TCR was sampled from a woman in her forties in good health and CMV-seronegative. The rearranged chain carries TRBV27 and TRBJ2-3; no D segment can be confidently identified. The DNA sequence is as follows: TGTGCCAGCAGTTTCGCCACGGAGATCACAGATACGCAGTATTTT. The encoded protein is CASSFATEITDTQYF.